The T cell receptor beta chain under discussion was sequenced for a study of blood T cell repertoires in COVID-19. Whole-study context: COVID-19 samples, acute and convalescent, were from the United States, Italy and Spain. From T cells, B-cell-depleted T cells, or PBMCs came the material, which was cDNA or gDNA.

Methods used by the authors: Amplification of reference gene primers was used by the study to estimate nucleated cell counts. Sequencing was performed with immunoSEQ multiplex PCR; in TCRdb, only in-frame clones are kept and a portion is missing. That table furnishes V, J and clone size, whereas the DNA furnished D and trimming. The sample has about 81,000 clones; almost 90% are singletons. The CDR3 consists of 13 residues. Trimming cost V 10 bases and J 4 bases; bases outside gene matches: 4. The germline gives CDR1 MNHEY, CDR2 SVGAGI. This clonotype was sampled from a woman of 80 years or more with acute or convalescent COVID-19. Sequenced: peripheral blood. This chain connects TRBV6-5 to TRBJ2-5; 12 bases are a match to TRBD2. The CDR3 nucleotides are TGTGCCACCTTACTAGCGGGAGGAGAGACCCAGTACTTC. Translated: CATLLAGGETQYF.